This TCR beta chain derives from a study of cytomegalovirus exposure and HLA in healthy donors. After removal of 3 bases from V and 5 bases from J, the junction contained 11 bases not matched to a gene. CDR3 length equals 16 residues. Per the germline V gene, CDR1 is MGHRA and CDR2 is YSYEKL. This clone was picked up a small number of times. The PCR made use of 60 Vbeta and 13 Jbeta primers. Only in-frame clones appear in the TCRdb table, and some are missing; sequencing was by immunoSEQ multiplex PCR. Here the sample spans some 99,000 clones, under 85% being singletons. The source is a woman between 45 and 65 years old in good health and CMV-seropositive. Specimen: PBMCs. This chain uses TRBV4-1 with TRBJ2-3; TRBD2 matches 7 bases. The CDR3 DNA follows: TGCGCCAGCAGCCAGTGGGGTCTTGCGGGAGTAGATACGCAGTATTTT. Translation gives CASSQWGLAGVDTQYF.